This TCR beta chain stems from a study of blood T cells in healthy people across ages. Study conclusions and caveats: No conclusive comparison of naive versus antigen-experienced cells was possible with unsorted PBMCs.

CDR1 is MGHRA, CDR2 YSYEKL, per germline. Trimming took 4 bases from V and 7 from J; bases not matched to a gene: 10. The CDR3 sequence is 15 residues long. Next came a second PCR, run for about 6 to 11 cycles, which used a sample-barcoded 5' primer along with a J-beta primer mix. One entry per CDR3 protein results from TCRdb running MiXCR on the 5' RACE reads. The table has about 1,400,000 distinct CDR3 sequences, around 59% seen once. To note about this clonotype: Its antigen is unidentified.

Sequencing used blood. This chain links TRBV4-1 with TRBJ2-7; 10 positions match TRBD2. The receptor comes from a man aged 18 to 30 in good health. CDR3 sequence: CASSLGLAGVEEQYF. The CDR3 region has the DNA TGCGCCAGCAGCCTGGGGCTAGCGGGAGTAGAAGAGCAGTACTTC.